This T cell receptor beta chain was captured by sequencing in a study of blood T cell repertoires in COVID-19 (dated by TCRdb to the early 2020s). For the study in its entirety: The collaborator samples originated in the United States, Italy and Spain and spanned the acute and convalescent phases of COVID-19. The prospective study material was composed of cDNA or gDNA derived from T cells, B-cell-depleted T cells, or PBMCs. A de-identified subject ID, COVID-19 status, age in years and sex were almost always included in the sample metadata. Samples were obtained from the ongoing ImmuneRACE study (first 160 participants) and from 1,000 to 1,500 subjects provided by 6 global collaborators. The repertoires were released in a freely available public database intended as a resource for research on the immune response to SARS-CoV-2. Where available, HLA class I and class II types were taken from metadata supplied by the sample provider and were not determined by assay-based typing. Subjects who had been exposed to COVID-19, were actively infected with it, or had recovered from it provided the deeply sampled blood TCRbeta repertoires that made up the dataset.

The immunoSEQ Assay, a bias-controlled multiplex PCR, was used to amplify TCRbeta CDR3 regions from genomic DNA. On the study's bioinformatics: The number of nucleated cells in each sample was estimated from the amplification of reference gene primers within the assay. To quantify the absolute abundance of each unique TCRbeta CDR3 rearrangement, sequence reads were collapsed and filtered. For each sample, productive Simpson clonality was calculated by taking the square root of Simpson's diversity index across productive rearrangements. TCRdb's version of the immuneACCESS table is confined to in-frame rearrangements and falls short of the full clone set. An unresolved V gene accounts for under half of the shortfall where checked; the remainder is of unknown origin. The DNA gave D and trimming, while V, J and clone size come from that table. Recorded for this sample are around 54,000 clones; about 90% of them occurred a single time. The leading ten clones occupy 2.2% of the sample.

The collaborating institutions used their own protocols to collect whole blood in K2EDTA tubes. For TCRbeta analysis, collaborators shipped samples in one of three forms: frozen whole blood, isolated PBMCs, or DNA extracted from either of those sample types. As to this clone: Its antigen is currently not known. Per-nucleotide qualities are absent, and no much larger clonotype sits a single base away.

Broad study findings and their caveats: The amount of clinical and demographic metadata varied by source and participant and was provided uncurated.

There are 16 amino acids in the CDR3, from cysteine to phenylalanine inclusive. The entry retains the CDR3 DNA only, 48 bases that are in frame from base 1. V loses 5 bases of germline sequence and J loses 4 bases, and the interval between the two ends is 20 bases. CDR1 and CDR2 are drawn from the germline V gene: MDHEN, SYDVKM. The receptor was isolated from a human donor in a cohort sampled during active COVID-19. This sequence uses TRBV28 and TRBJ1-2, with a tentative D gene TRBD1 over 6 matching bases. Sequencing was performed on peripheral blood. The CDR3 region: CASSPLTGTKFYGYTF. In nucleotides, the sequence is TGTGCCAGCAGTCCATTAACAGGGACGAAGTTCTATGGCTACACCTTC.